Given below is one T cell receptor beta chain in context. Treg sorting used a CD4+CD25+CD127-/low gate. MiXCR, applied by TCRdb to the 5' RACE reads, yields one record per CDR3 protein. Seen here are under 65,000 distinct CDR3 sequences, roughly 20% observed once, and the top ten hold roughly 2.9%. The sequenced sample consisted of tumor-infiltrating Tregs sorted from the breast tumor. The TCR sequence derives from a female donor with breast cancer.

The CDR3 bases are TGTGCCACCAGTGATAACCCCGGGACAGGGGCTGGGGCCAACGTCCTGACTTTC. Translated: CATSDNPGTGAGANVLTF. The chain has TRBV24-1 and TRBJ2-6, with 10 bases matching TRBD1. Germline CDR1 and CDR2: KGHDR and SFDVKD. The CDR3 totals 18 residues. Trimming at V came to 3 bases and at J to 2 bases, leaving 6 bases not matched to a gene.